This TCR delta chain was captured in a study of γδ T cells in repeated Plasmodium falciparum infection. Vgamma9/Vdelta2+ and Vdelta2-negative gammadelta T cells were flow-sorted from PBMC for bulk sequencing. This clone was recorded at least ten times. TCRdb re-processed the multiplex PCR reads via CATT. The sample gives 70,000 to 95,000 delta-chain clones, under 1.5% of which show up once; under 10% is in the top ten. The CDR3 is made up of 19 amino acids. Trimming at V came to 0 bases and at J to 1 base, leaving 10 bases not matched to a gene. The germline gives CDR1 GEAIGNYY, CDR2 EKD. Sequencing input: gamma-delta T cells from blood. This chain links TRDV2 with TRDJ1, with 13 bases matching TRDD3. The TCR was taken from a pool of human donors (malaria-infected and uninfected, not separated). The CDR3 DNA reads TGTGCCTGTGACACCATTACTGGGGGATACGCTCGGCGCACCGATAAACTCATCTTT. This translates into CACDTITGGYARRTDKLIF.